A single sample gave rise to the 21 T cell receptor beta chains below, sequenced in a study of CD8+ T cells in alopecia areata. Extraction and reverse transcription of RNA yielded cDNA as the sequencing template. The data were produced by immunoSEQ multiplex PCR, yet TCRdb's version contains in-frame clones alone and is incomplete. Found here are roughly 120,000 clones, 55% to 65% of them singletons; the top ten hold 2.5% to 3%. The sequencing input was CD4+ T cells sorted from blood. The receptors shown here come from a human donor in good health.

This clone was detected once. This rearrangement joins TRBV9 to TRBJ2-5; no definite D call. CDR1 and CDR2 (germline): SGDLS, YYNGEE. Between the trimmed V and J ends, which lost 5 bases and 1 base, there was a span of 12 bases. The CDR3 runs 14 residues. The CDR3 DNA is TGTGCCAGCAGTCATAGCCTTTCCCAAGAGACCCAGTACTTC. Amino acid sequence: CASSHSLSQETQYF.

The sample holds a few counts of this clone. The chain joins TRBV9 to TRBJ1-3; D is ambiguous. In germline, CDR1 is SGDLS, CDR2 YYNGEE. Trimming shortened V by 0 bases and J by 1 base, and 11 bases separated the two germline ends. The CDR3 loop spans 16 amino acids. The CDR3 DNA is TGTGCCAGCAGCGTAGGAGTCCGGCAATCTGGAAACACCATATATTTT. Residues: CASSVGVRQSGNTIYF.

The CDR3 DNA is TGTGCCAGCATCGTTCAGGGGAACACCGGGGAGCTGTTTTTT. It specifies CASIVQGNTGELFF. The chain combines TRBV5-4 with TRBJ2-2; perhaps TRBD1 as D (5 bases). V gave up 6 bases and J gave up 1 base, with 10 bases separating them. The length of the CDR3 is 14 residues. CDR1 and CDR2 from the germline V gene are SGHNT and YYREEE (reference sequence).

To note about this clone: Other DNA sequences from this sample encode an identical CDR3 as well. The chain combines TRBV30 with TRBJ1-1; D ambiguous. Germline V lookup: CDR1 GTSNPN, CDR2 SVGIG (reference sequence). V lost 1 base and J 5 bases, leaving 5 bases between the germline ends. The CDR3 is 11 residues long. The CDR3 sequence is CAWSGVTEAFF. The CDR3 DNA reads TGTGCCTGGAGTGGAGTTACTGAAGCTTTCTTT.

This chain joins TRBV7-2 and TRBJ1-2; TRBD1 aligns across 7 bases. CDR3 length: 14 amino acids. Per germline, CDR1 SGHTA and CDR2 FQGNSA. After removal of 5 bases from V and 2 bases from J, the junction contained 5 bases not matched to a gene. The CDR3 is CASSTGQRNYGYTF. In DNA form, the CDR3 reads TGTGCCAGCAGCACGGGACAGCGAAACTATGGCTACACCTTC.

In regard to this clone: In the same sample, other DNA sequences code for this CDR3. V usage is TRBV29-1 and J usage is TRBJ1-5, with a weak D call TRBD1 (5 bases). Deletions cut 1 base from V and 7 bases from J, with 11 bases between. This CDR3 has 13 residues. Germline V gene lookup returns CDR1 SQVTM and CDR2 ANQGSEA. CDR3 sequence: CSVEGQGGQPQHF. In DNA form, the CDR3 reads TGCAGCGTTGAAGGGCAGGGCGGGCAGCCCCAGCATTTT.

The chain couples TRBV30 to TRBJ1-5; 7 bases agree with TRBD1. The V gene end was trimmed by 4 bases and the J gene end by 4 bases; junction bases not matched to a gene: 1. Germline CDR1 is GTSNPN and CDR2 is SVGIG (reference sequence). The CDR3 sequence is 12 residues long. The CDR3 loop is CAWKTGNQPQHF. DNA for the CDR3: TGTGCCTGGAAGACAGGGAATCAGCCCCAGCATTTT.

This clone was found once. The V gene is TRBV4-1, the J gene TRBJ2-6; TRBD1 is a possible D gene (6 bases). Trimming took off 4 bases at V and 0 bases at J, with 16 bases between the two ends. The germline CDR1 and CDR2 sequences are MGHRA and YSYEKL. CDR3 length: 18 residues. Here the CDR3 reads CASSPSDSLYSGANVLTF. CDR3 bases: TGCGCCAGCAGCCCGTCGGACAGTCTATACTCTGGGGCCAACGTCCTGACTTTC.

In its sample, this clone was seen many times. The V and J genes are TRBV18 and TRBJ2-1, with 8 positions matching TRBD2. There are 17 residues in the CDR3. Germline V gives CDR1 KGHSH, CDR2 LQKENI. The junction had 17 bases not matched to a gene; V was cut back by 3 bases and J by 10 bases. The CDR3 bases are TGTGCCAGCTCACCCCAGAGGCTCGCGGGGGGCTCGGAGGAGCAGTTCTTC. Translated, it gives CASSPQRLAGGSEEQFF. Full variable domain (rest looked up from reference TRBV18 and TRBJ2-1): NAGVMQNPRHLVRRRGQEARLRCSPMKGHSHVYWYRQLPEEGLKFMVYLQKENIIDESGMPKERFSAEFPKEGPSILRIQQVVRGDSAAYFCASSPQRLAGGSEEQFFGPGTRLTVL.

This clone was counted a few times. The rearrangement links TRBV7-9 to TRBJ1-4; D is perhaps TRBD1 (6 bases). Deletions cut 2 bases from V and 7 bases from J, with 11 bases between. This CDR3 contains 14 residues. Germline V lookup: CDR1 SEHNR, CDR2 FQNEAQ (reference sequence). The CDR3 is CASSLLQGSEKLFF. The CDR3 DNA reads TGTGCCAGCAGCTTACTACAGGGAAGTGAAAAACTGTTTTTT. Full variable domain (rest looked up from reference TRBV7-9 and TRBJ1-4): DTGVSQNPRHKITKRGQNVTFRCDPISEHNRLYWYRQTLGQGPEFLTYFQNEAQLEKSRLLSDRFSAERPKGSFSTLEIQRTEQGDSAMYLCASSLLQGSEKLFFGSGTQLSVL.

V and J are TRBV6-5 and TRBJ1-1; TRBD1 matches at 9 bases. Germline V gene data show CDR1 as MNHEY and CDR2 as SVGAGI. This CDR3 region has 15 residues. J lost 7 bases, V lost 8 bases, and 14 bases had no gene match. The CDR3 coding sequence is TGTGCCAGCCGATCCACGGGGACAGGGAGGGGTGAAGCTTTCTTT. Protein sequence: CASRSTGTGRGEAFF.

For this clone: Other nucleotide sequences in the sample specify the same CDR3. This chain links TRBV7-9 with TRBJ2-5; TRBD2 might be the D (5 bases). Trimming removed 5 bases from V and 3 bases from J, with 10 bases in between. The CDR3 is made up of 13 amino acids. Germline CDR1 SEHNR, CDR2 FQNEAQ (reference sequence). The CDR3 sequence is CASSRGQKETQYF. Written as DNA, the CDR3 is TGTGCCAGCAGCCGAGGGCAAAAAGAGACCCAGTACTTC.

The CDR3 reads CASKDRQYGYTF. The DNA of the CDR3 is TGTGCCAGCAAGGACAGGCAGTATGGCTACACCTTC. The rearrangement uses TRBV6-5 and TRBJ1-2; 7 bases are shared with TRBD1. The germline CDR1 and CDR2 sequences are MNHEY and SVGAGI. The ends lost 7 bases at V and 5 bases at J; junction bases unmatched: 4. There are 12 residues in the CDR3.

The rearrangement links TRBV4-1 to TRBJ2-5, with D perhaps assigned TRBD1 or TRBD2 (5 bases each). The CDR3 totals 15 residues. Germline V gene sequence: CDR1 MGHRA, CDR2 YSYEKL. Trimming cost V 0 bases and J 4 bases, with 12 bases left between them. The DNA of the CDR3 is TGCGCCAGCAGCCAAGATGGTGGGGGACGAGAGACCCAGTACTTC. It translates to CASSQDGGGRETQYF.

This clone has more than one count but fewer than ten. The chain couples TRBV6-6 to TRBJ1-3; TRBD1 is a possible D gene (6 bases). CDR1 and CDR2 (germline): MNHNY, SVGAGI (reference sequence). Trimming removed 6 bases at V and 0 bases at J, with 12 bases between. This CDR3 region has 15 residues. CDR3 coding DNA: TGTGCCAGCAGCGGACAGCCTGACTCTGGAAACACCATATATTTT. Translation gives CASSGQPDSGNTIYF.

The chain recombines TRBV29-1 with TRBJ2-1; D might be TRBD2 (6 bases). Trimming shortened V by 7 bases and J by 10 bases, and 11 bases separated the two germline ends. In germline, CDR1 is SQVTM, CDR2 ANQGSEA. The CDR3 sequence is 10 residues long. CDR3 bases: TGCAGCGGGGGGGACGTAGAGCAGTTCTTC. As protein: CSGGDVEQFF.

There are a few counts of this clone. The V call is TRBV29-1, the J call TRBJ2-3, with 13 positions matching TRBD2. V lost 5 bases to trimming and J lost 4 bases; unmatched junction nucleotides: 3. The CDR3 spans 14 residues. Germline V gene data show CDR1 as SQVTM and CDR2 as ANQGSEA. The CDR3 DNA sequence: TGCAGCGTTCGGACTAGCGGGGGCCCAGATACGCAGTATTTT. It encodes CSVRTSGGPDTQYF.

J is TRBJ1-2 and V is TRBV6-1, with a possible D match to TRBD1 (5 bases). Germline V gives CDR1 MNHNS, CDR2 SASEGT. Deletions cut 5 bases from V and 3 bases from J, with 10 bases between. CDR3 size: 13 residues. The CDR3 region has the DNA TGTGCCAGCAGTCGAAAGGGGCACTATGGCTACACCTTC. This translates into CASSRKGHYGYTF.

The chain couples TRBV5-1 to TRBJ2-4; no clear D. V lost 8 bases and J 11 bases, leaving 11 bases between the germline ends. Germline V CDR1 and CDR2: SGHRS, YFSETQ. CDR3 size: 10 residues. DNA of the CDR3: TGCGCCAGTAGGAAAACATTTCAGTACTTC. This codes for CASRKTFQYF.

The rearrangement uses TRBV5-6 and TRBJ1-2; tentatively, D is TRBD1 (6 bases). CDR3 size: 16 residues. Germline V lookup: CDR1 SGHDT, CDR2 YYEEEE. V lost 0 bases, J lost 5 bases, and 17 bases lay in between. CDR3 in DNA: TGTGCCAGCAGCTTGGTGGGACAAGAACAGAGGTATGGCTACACCTTC. Residues: CASSLVGQEQRYGYTF.

This clone was detected only a few times. The V and J genes are TRBV9 and TRBJ2-7; 8 positions match TRBD1. V lost 0 bases, J lost 3 bases, and 5 bases stayed unmatched. This CDR3 comprises 15 residues. In germline, CDR1 is SGDLS, CDR2 YYNGEE. The CDR3 sequence: CASSVGRTGFYEQYF. CDR3 DNA sequence: TGTGCCAGCAGCGTAGGAAGGACAGGGTTCTACGAGCAGTACTTC.